This T cell receptor beta chain originates from a study of Ad26.COV2.S vaccination and SARS-CoV-2 variants. For the study at large: The vaccine Ad26.COV2.S was put into the muscle once, or twice with 56 days between.

CDR1 is SGHTA, CDR2 FQGTGA, per germline. Trimming took 3 bases from V and 4 from J; bases not matched to a gene: 5. The CDR3 is 15 amino acids. Produced via immunoSEQ multiplex PCR; TCRdb's table is partial and in-frame only. The table has some 270,000 clones, around 88% seen once. Noted treatment: about 20 received Ad26.COV2.S at low or high dose, single or two shots; roughly five received placebo; per-sample allocation not given. The investigators took samples on day 63 after the first vaccine or placebo injection. The chain couples TRBV7-3 to TRBJ2-3; 9 bases align to TRBD2. The source was peripheral blood, collected in a trial of Ad26.COV2.S vaccine versus placebo. The TCR was taken from a person between 18 and 59 years old who received the Ad26.COV2.S COVID-19 vaccine or a placebo. The CDR3 region has the DNA TGTGCCAGCAGCTTGGTAGCGGGAGATGCAGATACGCAGTATTTT. This sequence encodes CASSLVAGDADTQYF. Filled out from reference TRBV7-3 and TRBJ2-3, the complete variable domain reads GAGVSQTPSNKVTEKGKYVELRCDPISGHTALYWYRQSLGQGPEFLIYFQGTGAADDSGLPNDRFFAVRPEGSVSTLKIQRTERGDSAVYLCASSLVAGDADTQYFGPGTRLTVL.